A single sample gave rise to the 29 T cell receptor beta chains below, sequenced in a study of T cell responses to AZD1222 COVID-19 vaccine (dated by TCRdb to 2020 to 2022). Reading the label with the study, this specimen's time point is: sample from adult after SARS-CoV-2 infection, after symptom onset. Receptor amplification or capture employed the immunoSEQ multiplex PCR assay. Imported from immuneACCESS, the table was reduced by TCRdb to in-frame sequences with V and J called. These copies leave out some clones; in studies compared against another copy, an unresolved V gene accounts for under half, and the cause of the remainder is not known. In this sample the table shows some 150,000 clones, less than 90% of which occur a single time. The ten largest clones capture over 6% of the sample. Specimen: peripheral blood, collected after recovery from COVID-19. These TCRs come from an adult who had recovered from COVID-19.

V and J are TRBV7-2 and TRBJ2-3; TRBD2 might be the D (6 bases). CDR1 is SGHTA and CDR2 is FQGNSA in the germline V gene. The CDR3 spans 15 residues. V was trimmed by 6 bases and J by 0 bases, leaving 13 bases between them. CDR3 amino acids: CASRIGGTSTDTQYF. The CDR3 DNA is TGTGCCAGCAGGATTGGGGGGACTAGCACAGATACGCAGTATTTT.

This rearrangement joins TRBV6-1 to TRBJ1-2, with D uncertain. V was pared by 2 bases and J by 8 bases, with 21 bases between. CDR1 MNHNS and CDR2 SASEGT come from the germline V gene. This CDR3 is built from 16 residues. The CDR3 DNA follows: TGTGCCAGCAGTGAACTACCGATCGTAAGGGCCGAGGGCTACACCTTC. As protein: CASSELPIVRAEGYTF.

The chain links TRBV29-1 to TRBJ2-1; possible D gene TRBD1, 5 bases. The germline V gene encodes CDR1 SQVTM and CDR2 ANQGSEA. The V end was cut by 1 base, the J end by 14 bases, with 9 bases between. CDR3 length equals 10 residues. CDR3 amino acids: CSVEALGEFF. The CDR3 DNA reads TGCAGCGTTGAAGCATTAGGGGAGTTCTTC.

CDR3 nucleotides: TGTGCCAGCAGCTCCACCTGGCAGTTACCGAACACTGAAGCTTTCTTT. Translation gives CASSSTWQLPNTEAFF. The V call is TRBV11-2, the J call TRBJ1-1; D uncertain. With 4 bases removed from V and 1 base from J, the gap between germline ends came to 16 bases. Germline values: CDR1 SGHAT, CDR2 FQNNGV. The CDR3 loop spans 16 amino acids.

V and J are TRBV4-2 and TRBJ2-3, with 11 nucleotides matching TRBD2. Germline V gene lookup returns CDR1 LGHNA and CDR2 YNFKEQ. J lost 0 bases, V lost 0 bases, and 8 bases had no gene match. The CDR3 spans 19 residues. The DNA of the CDR3 is TGTGCCAGCAGCCAAGAGGGGCTAGCGGGGGGCCTTAGCACAGATACGCAGTATTTT. As protein: CASSQEGLAGGLSTDTQYF.

The CDR3 sequence is CASSLGAANTEAFF. The CDR3 nucleotides read TGTGCCAGCAGCTTAGGGGCAGCGAACACTGAAGCTTTCTTT. V usage is TRBV7-8 and J usage is TRBJ1-1; D is uncertain. CDR1 is SGHVS, CDR2 FQNEAQ, per germline. This CDR3 has 14 residues. Trimming shortened V by 1 base and J by 1 base, and 7 bases separated the two germline ends.

The rearrangement uses TRBV5-4 and TRBJ1-1; the D gene is possibly TRBD1 (5 bases). Trimming stripped 2 bases from V and 4 bases from J, with 18 bases between. Germline assignment: CDR1 SGHNT and CDR2 YYREEE (reference sequence). This CDR3 has 16 amino acids. The CDR3 DNA follows: TGTGCCAGCAGCTTAGCCGGGACTCCCTTTACCACTGAAGCTTTCTTT. Protein product: CASSLAGTPFTTEAFF.

The V and J genes are TRBV19 and TRBJ2-2; D call uncertain. This CDR3 contains 13 residues. Germline CDR1 and CDR2: LNHDA and SQIVND (reference sequence). The V and J ends lost 8 bases and 9 bases respectively, with 16 bases between them. For the CDR3, the DNA is TGTGCCAGTGTCCCCCCTGGCCGCTGGGAGCTGTTTTTT. Its protein product is CASVPPGRWELFF.

This clone was counted a few times. The chain joins TRBV28 to TRBJ2-5; D unresolved. CDR3 size: 11 residues. Trimming left V 6 bases short and J 5 bases short, with 7 bases between. Germline lookup yields CDR1 MDHEN and CDR2 SYDVKM. CDR3 DNA sequence: TGTGCCAGCAGCCGTGGGGAGACCCAGTACTTC. Its protein product is CASSRGETQYF.

This chain uses TRBV9 with TRBJ2-7, with 10 bases lining up with TRBD2. Trimming at V came to 0 bases and at J to 1 base, leaving 7 bases not matched to a gene. The CDR3 loop spans 17 amino acids. Per germline, CDR1 SGDLS and CDR2 YYNGEE. DNA of the CDR3: TGTGCCAGCAGCGTAGGCCCTCCTAGCGGGGGTTCCTACGAGCAGTACTTC. This sequence encodes CASSVGPPSGGSYEQYF.

The rearrangement joins TRBV4-2 to TRBJ2-2; D is ambiguous. This CDR3 has 14 amino acids. The germline V gene has CDR1 LGHNA and CDR2 YNFKEQ. Trimming left V 0 bases short and J 2 bases short, with 4 bases between. The CDR3 loop reads CASSQDRNTGELFF. The CDR3 DNA is TGTGCCAGCAGCCAAGATCGTAACACCGGGGAGCTGTTTTTT.

This clone was recorded only once. The chain combines TRBV28 with TRBJ1-5, with D perhaps matching TRBD1 (5 bases). CDR1 is MDHEN, CDR2 SYDVKM, per germline. The CDR3 is made up of 12 amino acids. The V gene lost 8 bases and the J gene lost 9 bases, with 14 bases spanning the gap. The CDR3 loop reads CASARGQRPQHF. The CDR3 region has the DNA TGTGCCAGCGCTAGGGGCCAGAGGCCCCAGCATTTT. The whole variable domain, filled in from reference TRBV28 and TRBJ1-5, reads DVKVTQSSRYLVKRTGEKVFLECVQDMDHENMFWYRQDPGLGLRLIYFSYDVKMKEKGDIPEGYSVSREKKERFSLILESASTNQTSMYLCASARGQRPQHFGDGTRLSIL.

The V and J genes are TRBV27 and TRBJ2-7; D is perhaps TRBD1 or TRBD2 (5 bases each). This CDR3 comprises 14 residues. V was cut by 5 bases and J by 6 bases, with 17 bases left in between. Germline V CDR1 and CDR2: MNHEY, SMNVEV (reference sequence). CDR3 nucleotides: TGTGCCAGCAGTAACCGGGACGTCAGGTCCGAGCAGTACTTC. This codes for CASSNRDVRSEQYF.

The rearrangement joins TRBV3-1 (or the pseudogene TRBV3-2) to TRBJ2-1, with D possibly TRBD1 on 5 matching bases. Trimming removed 2 bases from V and 5 bases from J, with 22 bases in between. The CDR3 length is 18 residues. Per the germline V gene, CDR1 is LGHDT and CDR2 is YNNKEL (reference sequence). The CDR3 DNA is TGTGCCAGCAGCCAATCCCAAGGGGCCAGGGTCAAACACAATGAGCAGTTCTTC. Translation gives CASSQSQGARVKHNEQFF.

V is TRBV5-1 and J is TRBJ1-2, with D uncertain. The CDR3 covers 14 residues. V lost 5 bases, J lost 7 bases, and 18 bases lay in between. Germline V gene lookup returns CDR1 SGHRS and CDR2 YFSETQ. The DNA of the CDR3 is TGCGCCAGCAGATCGGGCTGGGAGAGTACTGGCTACACCTTC. Amino acid sequence: CASRSGWESTGYTF.

The chain has TRBV5-6 and TRBJ2-5, with 8 bases fitting TRBD1. V dropped 0 bases and J dropped 2; count of bases not matched to a gene: 3. Germline V lookup: CDR1 SGHDT, CDR2 YYEEEE. The CDR3 runs to 15 residues. The CDR3 nucleotides are TGTGCCAGCAGCTTGGCCTGGACAGGGCAAGAGACCCAGTACTTC. Its translation is CASSLAWTGQETQYF.

The rearrangement uses TRBV12-3 or TRBV12-4 and TRBJ2-2; D unresolved. This CDR3 is 12 amino acids long. Trimming took off 8 bases at V and 2 bases at J, with 6 bases between the two ends. The DNA for the CDR3 is TGTGCCAGCGGCTTTAACACCGGGGAGCTGTTTTTT. This sequence encodes CASGFNTGELFF.

The rearrangement links TRBV5-6 to TRBJ2-5, with D possibly TRBD1 on 6 matching bases. The CDR3 has 14 amino acids. Germline V lookup: CDR1 SGHDT, CDR2 YYEEEE. The V end lost 4 bases, the J end lost 2 bases, and 12 bases lay between the germline ends. CDR3 bases: TGTGCCAGCAGCCCTTGGGACATTCAAGAGACCCAGTACTTC. It encodes CASSPWDIQETQYF. Based on the CDR3 plus reference TRBV5-6 and TRBJ2-5, the full variable domain is DAGVTQSPTHLIKTRGQQVTLRCSPKSGHDTVSWYQQALGQGPQFIFQYYEEEERQRGNFPDRFSGHQFPNYSSELNVNALLLGDSALYLCASSPWDIQETQYFGPGTRLLVL.

This sequence joins TRBV7-3 and TRBJ2-6; D unresolved. Germline V gives CDR1 SGHTA, CDR2 FQGTGA. Trimming shortened V by 5 bases and J by 2 bases, and 7 bases separated the two germline ends. This CDR3 region has 14 residues. As DNA, the CDR3 is TGTGCCAGCAGCCCCAACACTGGGGCCAACGTCCTGACTTTC. This encodes CASSPNTGANVLTF.

The chain combines TRBV5-6 with TRBJ1-6; D unclear. Germline CDR1 is SGHDT and CDR2 is YYEEEE. This CDR3 spans 16 amino acids. V lost 0 bases, J lost 5 bases, and 12 bases lay in between. In nucleotides, the CDR3 is TGTGCCAGCAGCTTGGGCTGGCAGGCCAATAATTCACCCCTCCACTTT. Translating it yields CASSLGWQANNSPLHF.

The J gene is TRBJ1-5, the V gene TRBV15; D not certain. This CDR3 has 16 amino acids. V was cut by 0 bases and J by 9 bases, with 18 bases left in between. Looked up from germline, CDR1 is LNHNV and CDR2 is YYDKDF (reference sequence). DNA of the CDR3: TGTGCCACCAGCAGAGATGCCCGAGTCATTGCGGGGCCCCAGCATTTT. Translation: CATSRDARVIAGPQHF.

This clone appeared a few times. This chain connects TRBV19 to TRBJ1-6, with 9 bases that match TRBD1. Germline CDR1 reads LNHDA; CDR2 reads SQIVND (reference sequence). The CDR3 has 14 amino acids. Losses at the gene ends were 4 bases for V and 7 bases for J; bases not matched to a gene: 2. The chain's CDR3 is CASSTTGGNSPLHF. The CDR3 coding sequence is TGTGCCAGTAGTACGACAGGGGGGAATTCACCCCTCCACTTT.

This clone came up once. This rearrangement joins TRBV29-1 to TRBJ1-4; a weak D match, TRBD1 (6 bases). This CDR3 has 15 amino acids. Germline CDR1 is SQVTM and CDR2 is ANQGSEA. Trimming shortened V by 7 bases and J by 6 bases, and 21 bases separated the two germline ends. For the CDR3, the DNA is TGCAGCGCCGCTGAAACTCAGGGGCGGGATGAAAAACTGTTTTTT. This sequence encodes CSAAETQGRDEKLFF.

The genes are TRBV19 and TRBJ1-5; 7 nucleotides line up with TRBD1. The CDR3 contains 16 residues. The germline V gene has CDR1 LNHDA and CDR2 SQIVND (reference sequence). Trimming at V came to 2 bases and at J to 4 bases, leaving 8 bases not matched to a gene. The CDR3 nucleotides read TGTGCCAGTAGTATATTCCATACAGGGGAAAATCAGCCCCAGCATTTT. It is translated as CASSIFHTGENQPQHF.

The chain has TRBV4-2 and TRBJ2-3, with 7 bases identical to TRBD2. This CDR3 comprises 16 residues. V lost 0 bases and J lost 5; bases outside the gene matches: 8. Germline-derived CDR1 and CDR2 are LGHNA and YNFKEQ. CDR3: CASSQDMAGEIDTQYF. DNA for the CDR3: TGTGCCAGCAGCCAAGATATGGCGGGAGAAATAGATACGCAGTATTTT.

The gene calls are TRBV2 and TRBJ1-5; 8 bases match TRBD1. J was trimmed by 7 bases and V by 8 bases; bases with no gene match: 7. The CDR3 spans 13 residues. Germline CDR1 reads SNHLY; CDR2 reads FYNNEI. The CDR3 nucleotides read TGTGCCAGCCAGGGAACAGGGGGACAGCCCCAGCATTTT. It translates to CASQGTGGQPQHF. Filled out from reference TRBV2 and TRBJ1-5, the complete variable domain reads EPEVTQTPSHQVTQMGQEVILRCVPISNHLYFYWYRQILGQKVEFLVSFYNNEISEKSEIFDDQFSVERPDGSNFTLKIRSTKLEDSAMYFCASQGTGGQPQHFGDGTRLSIL.

The V call is TRBV12-5, the J call TRBJ2-7, with TRBD1 matching over 8 bases. Germline V gene lookup returns CDR1 LGHNT and CDR2 FRNRAP. The CDR3 spans 13 residues. The V gene end was trimmed by 6 bases and the J gene end by 9 bases; junction bases not matched to a gene: 10. CDR3 amino acids: CASGFHDRGGQYF. The CDR3 DNA reads TGTGCTAGTGGCTTTCACGACAGGGGTGGGCAGTACTTC.

V and J are TRBV24-1 and TRBJ2-7; 8 bases are shared with TRBD1. The V and J ends lost 7 bases and 0 bases, in that order; junction bases with no gene match: 7. Germline V gene sequence: CDR1 KGHDR, CDR2 SFDVKD. The CDR3 is 15 amino acids. The DNA of the CDR3 is TGTGCCACCAGCTCAACCGGGACAGGCTCCTACGAGCAGTACTTC. As protein: CATSSTGTGSYEQYF.

The chain is built from TRBV7-6 and TRBJ2-2; 7 bases agree with TRBD1. With V trimmed by 1 base and J by 4 bases, 3 bases remained unmatched. Germline-derived CDR1 and CDR2 are SGHVS and FNYEAQ. The CDR3 runs 15 residues. CDR3 bases: TGTGCCAGCAGCTTAGGACAGGGCGGCACCGGGGAGCTGTTTTTT. This codes for CASSLGQGGTGELFF.